This T cell receptor beta chain is drawn from a study of cytomegalovirus exposure and HLA in healthy donors. Study background: Later, an analysis reported that the 95 to 150 validation repertoires had used the same platform as the 500 to 750 first-cohort repertoires. Notes on the study in general: Cytomegalovirus status was reportedly diagnosed by the classifier with high specificity and sensitivity. The dataset shows that most TCR sequences were rare, while some public TCRs occurred in many donors. Some TCR beta chains (164 of them) were listed as cytomegalovirus-associated.

The CDR3 spans 17 residues. The V end was cut by 3 bases, the J end by 11 bases, with 26 bases between. Germline V gene lookup returns CDR1 MNHEY and CDR2 SMNVEV (reference sequence). TCRdb's copy holds only in-frame clones and misses some; the assay was immunoSEQ multiplex PCR. The sample records roughly 250,000 clones, around nine tenths being singletons. Worth noting for this clone: The antigen is unknown.

Input material: PBMCs. The chain combines TRBV27 with TRBJ1-5, with TRBD1 as a possible D gene (5 bases). The sequence was obtained from a man aged 18 to 29 in good health and CMV-seronegative. The CDR3 is CASSFIGLQGLELSQHF. DNA for the CDR3: TGTGCCAGCAGTTTTATCGGCCTTCAGGGATTAGAATTATCCCAGCATTTT.